Presented here are 32 T cell receptor beta chains from one specimen sequenced in a study of cytomegalovirus exposure and HLA in healthy donors. The PCR had 60 Vbeta and 13 Jbeta primers. Measured with immunoSEQ multiplex PCR; TCRdb has only the in-frame clones, and not every one. The sample shows roughly 200,000 clones, approximately 80% of them seen only once. Sequenced sample: PBMCs. These receptor sequences come from a man younger than 45 in good health and CMV-seronegative.

As regards this clone: The identical CDR3 is also encoded by other nucleotide sequences in the sample. The chain links TRBV9 to TRBJ1-3; D is perhaps TRBD1 (5 bases). Germline V gene sequence: CDR1 SGDLS, CDR2 YYNGEE. The length of the CDR3 is 14 residues. V lost 2 bases and J 1 base, leaving 7 bases between the germline ends. The CDR3 DNA reads TGTGCCAGCAGCGTGGCAGGGTCTGGAAACACCATATATTTT. Translation gives CASSVAGSGNTIYF.

The V gene is TRBV28, the J gene TRBJ1-6; TRBD1 matches 7 bases. The germline gives CDR1 MDHEN, CDR2 SYDVKM. This CDR3 has 15 residues. V was clipped by 3 bases and J by 10 bases; unmatched bases: 9. The CDR3 region has the DNA TGTGCCAGCAGTTTTGCGAGACAGGGAAGATCACCCCTCCACTTT. It is translated as CASSFARQGRSPLHF.

V is TRBV15 and J is TRBJ2-1, with D possibly being TRBD1 (6 bases). CDR1 and CDR2 (germline): LNHNV, YYDKDF (reference sequence). V was trimmed by 0 bases and J by 7 bases, leaving 13 bases between them. This CDR3 has 15 residues. CDR3 coding DNA: TGTGCCACCAGCAGAGATCGCAGGGGCCAGAATGAGCAGTTCTTC. Residues: CATSRDRRGQNEQFF.

This chain connects TRBV5-1 to TRBJ2-7; TRBD2 aligns across 14 bases. The germline CDR1 and CDR2 sequences are SGHRS and YFSETQ. V was pared by 5 bases and J by 4 bases, with 8 bases of the junction left unmatched. There are 16 residues in the CDR3. DNA for the CDR3: TGCGCCAGCAGTTTGACTAGCGGGGGGGCGTTTTACGAGCAGTACTTC. This gives the protein CASSLTSGGAFYEQYF.

The chain uses TRBV27 and TRBJ2-3; possibly TRBD1 for D (7 bases). The ends were cut back, 6 bases at V and 2 bases at J, with 18 bases in the middle. CDR3 length: 16 residues. Per germline, CDR1 MNHEY and CDR2 SMNVEV (reference sequence). CDR3 bases: TGTGCCAGCAGGTTGTTGGGACAGCGGGCCACAGATACGCAGTATTTT. This encodes CASRLLGQRATDTQYF.

The rearrangement joins TRBV6-1 to TRBJ1-5; D is unresolved. The V and J ends lost 2 bases and 5 bases respectively, with 13 bases between them. The germline gives CDR1 MNHNS, CDR2 SASEGT. This CDR3 is built from 15 residues. The CDR3 here is CASSELVSEHQPQHF. CDR3 nucleotide sequence: TGTGCCAGCAGTGAATTAGTTTCGGAGCATCAGCCCCAGCATTTT.

V is TRBV28 and J is TRBJ2-5; 7 bases map to TRBD1. CDR1 and CDR2 (germline): MDHEN, SYDVKM. V lost 6 bases and J lost 2; bases outside the gene matches: 3. The CDR3 is made up of 13 amino acids. Here the CDR3 reads CASRPGQQETQYF. The CDR3 region has the DNA TGTGCCAGCAGACCGGGACAGCAAGAGACCCAGTACTTC.

This sequence joins TRBV5-1 and TRBJ1-1, with 8 positions matching TRBD1. Germline CDR1 SGHRS, CDR2 YFSETQ. The J segment lost 1 base and the V segment lost 6 bases, leaving 5 bases of the junction unmatched. The CDR3 length is 14 residues. CDR3 in DNA: TGCGCCAGCACATTAGGGACAGGGAACACTGAAGCTTTCTTT. It is translated as CASTLGTGNTEAFF.

The chain couples TRBV20-1 to TRBJ2-5; D gene unclear. Germline V gene lookup returns CDR1 DFQATT and CDR2 SNEGSKA (reference sequence). V dropped 3 bases and J dropped 3 bases, with 5 bases sitting between them. The CDR3 runs to 11 residues. The DNA of the CDR3 is TGCAGTGCTAGTCTAGAAGAGACCCAGTACTTC. This translates into CSASLEETQYF.

The chain carries TRBV4-1 and TRBJ2-1; 8 nucleotides line up with TRBD1. V trimming: 2 bases; J trimming: 6 bases; junction bases outside the gene matches: 3. Germline V CDR1 and CDR2: MGHRA, YSYEKL. The CDR3 contains 14 residues. The CDR3 loop is CASSQYTGGNEQFF. The CDR3, as DNA: TGCGCCAGCAGCCAATATACAGGGGGCAATGAGCAGTTCTTC.

This clone was seen a single time. The genes are TRBV2 and TRBJ1-5; 7 nucleotides agree with TRBD1. Per germline, CDR1 SNHLY and CDR2 FYNNEI. The V segment lost 5 bases and the J segment 6 bases; nucleotides outside the gene matches: 4. This CDR3 region has 13 residues. CDR3 sequence: CASSTGVGQPQHF. The DNA for the CDR3 is TGTGCCAGCAGTACAGGGGTAGGTCAGCCCCAGCATTTT.

To note about this clone: The same CDR3 arises from other DNA sequences in this sample as well. This chain joins TRBV9 and TRBJ2-7; 8 bases line up with TRBD2. Losses at the gene ends were 0 bases for V and 2 bases for J; bases not matched to a gene: 1. This CDR3 has 14 residues. CDR1 is SGDLS and CDR2 is YYNGEE in the germline V gene. The CDR3 sequence is CASSVGGGTYEQYF. The DNA for the CDR3 is TGTGCCAGCAGCGTAGGCGGGGGGACCTACGAGCAGTACTTC.

The V call is TRBV11-2, the J call TRBJ2-6; possible D gene TRBD1, 6 bases. Germline V CDR1 and CDR2: SGHAT, FQNNGV. The CDR3 extends over 15 amino acids. V lost 2 bases, J lost 1 base, and 6 bases lay in between. The CDR3 bases are TGTGCCAGCAGCTTAACAGGGTCTGGGGCCAACGTCCTGACTTTC. It translates to CASSLTGSGANVLTF.

With respect to this clone: The junction departs from the called germline gene at one end, perhaps through a read error. CDR3 protein: CASSPLLSSLLF. The CDR3 nucleotides read TGTGCCAGCAGCCCACTACTAAGCTCCCTCCTCTTT. This sequence joins TRBV7-2 and TRBJ1-1; D unresolved. Germline V gene sequence: CDR1 SGHTA, CDR2 FQGNSA. The CDR3 extends over 12 amino acids. The complete variable domain, with remaining parts taken from reference TRBV7-2 and TRBJ1-1, reads GAGVSQSPSNKVTEKGKDVELRCDPISGHTALYWYRQSLGQGLEFLIYFQGNSAPDKSGLPSDRFSAERTGGSVSTLTIQRTQQEDSAVYLCASSPLLSSLLFGQGTRLTVV.

A few counts support this clone. The chain has TRBV5-8 and TRBJ2-1; D not resolved. The CDR3 contains 11 residues. Looked up from germline, CDR1 is SGHTS and CDR2 is YDEGEE. V was trimmed by 2 bases and J by 10 bases, leaving 7 bases between them. CDR3 sequence reads: CASSFRVEQFF. The CDR3 bases are TGTGCCAGCAGCTTTCGGGTCGAGCAGTTCTTC.

A single count supports this clone. The junction shows a germline mismatch at one end, possibly a read error. This chain uses TRBV9 with TRBJ1-6; TRBD1 matches 12 bases. This CDR3 contains 17 residues. CDR1 is SGDLS and CDR2 is YYNGEE in the germline V gene. The chain's CDR3 is CASSVACSRDRGHLTDF. The DNA for the CDR3 is TGTGCCAGCAGCGTAGCTTGTTCCCGGGACAGGGGGCACCTGACGGACTTT. The whole variable domain, remainder taken from reference TRBV9 and TRBJ1-6, is DSGVTQTPKHLITATGQRVTLRCSPRSGDLSVYWYQQSLDQGLQFLIQYYNGEERAKGNILERFSAQQFPDLHSELNLSSLELGDSALYFCASSVACSRDRGHLTDFGNGTRLTVT.

The chain has TRBV27 and TRBJ2-5; TRBD1 matches 7 bases. V shed 0 bases and J 5 bases; nucleotides not matched to a gene: 6. The CDR3 consists of 15 residues. Germline CDR1 and CDR2: MNHEY and SMNVEV (reference sequence). Here the CDR3 reads CASSLSGQSGETQYF. In DNA form, the CDR3 reads TGTGCCAGCAGTTTATCGGGACAGAGCGGTGAGACCCAGTACTTC.

The chain uses TRBV27 and TRBJ1-2; D call uncertain. This CDR3 has 12 amino acids. The germline V gene encodes CDR1 MNHEY and CDR2 SMNVEV (reference sequence). The germline V and J ends were trimmed by 6 bases and 3 bases, with 8 bases remaining between them. The CDR3, as DNA: TGTGCCAGCAGCGGGAGAGACTATGGCTACACCTTC. Its protein product is CASSGRDYGYTF.

The J gene is TRBJ2-7, the V gene TRBV5-4; 7 positions agree with TRBD1. V lost 1 base to trimming and J lost 3 bases; unmatched junction nucleotides: 1. This CDR3 has 13 amino acids. The germline V gene encodes CDR1 SGHNT and CDR2 YYREEE (reference sequence). The CDR3 spells CASSLTGDYEQYF. The CDR3, as DNA: TGTGCCAGCAGCTTGACAGGGGACTACGAGCAGTACTTC.

The V call is TRBV2, the J call TRBJ1-1, with TRBD1 identical over 10 bases. The junction had 9 bases not matched to a gene; V was cut back by 7 bases and J by 7 bases. The CDR3 sequence is 14 residues long. In germline, CDR1 is SNHLY, CDR2 FYNNEI. The CDR3 DNA follows: TGTGCCAGCAAAGGGGGACAGGGGCTAGGTGAAGCTTTCTTT. Its translation is CASKGGQGLGEAFF.

This rearrangement joins TRBV28 to TRBJ1-5; 10 positions agree with TRBD1. This CDR3 has 16 residues. The J segment lost 2 bases and the V segment lost 3 bases, leaving 4 bases of the junction unmatched. CDR1 is MDHEN and CDR2 is SYDVKM in the germline V gene. The CDR3 bases are TGTGCCAGCAGTTTTCGGGACAGGGGAGGCAATCAGCCCCAGCATTTT. Its translation: CASSFRDRGGNQPQHF.

The chain uses TRBV7-2 and TRBJ2-7; weak D call: TRBD1 (5 bases). Trimming left V 3 bases short and J 6 bases short, with 12 bases between. The germline CDR1 and CDR2 sequences are SGHTA and FQGNSA. This CDR3 contains 13 residues. The chain's CDR3 is CASSFTNTGEQYF. The CDR3 region has the DNA TGTGCCAGCAGCTTCACAAATACAGGCGAGCAGTACTTC.

The chain employs TRBV18 and TRBJ2-3, with D possibly TRBD2 on 6 matching bases. V was shortened by 4 bases and J by 0 bases, with 14 bases between the two germline ends. The CDR3 is 16 amino acids. Germline V gene sequence: CDR1 KGHSH, CDR2 LQKENI. CDR3 sequence reads: CASSRFQRASTDTQYF. Written as DNA, the CDR3 is TGTGCCAGCTCACGGTTCCAGCGGGCGAGCACAGATACGCAGTATTTT.

The genes are TRBV20-1 and TRBJ2-1, with 7 bases that match TRBD2. V shed 2 bases and J 14 bases; nucleotides not matched to a gene: 6. This CDR3 region has 11 residues. The germline V gene encodes CDR1 DFQATT and CDR2 SNEGSKA (reference sequence). The CDR3 here is CSARTVLAEFF. The CDR3 nucleotides read TGCAGTGCTAGAACTGTGCTAGCGGAGTTCTTC.

The genes are TRBV6-6 and TRBJ1-2, with 7 positions matching TRBD1. This CDR3 comprises 14 residues. Trimming removed 6 bases from V and 4 bases from J; junction bases left unmatched: 8. CDR1 is MNHNY and CDR2 is SVGAGI in the germline V gene (reference sequence). CDR3 sequence: CASSPDRQSYGYTF. CDR3 sequence (DNA): TGTGCCAGCAGCCCGGACAGGCAAAGCTATGGCTACACCTTC.

The chain is built from TRBV19 and TRBJ1-2; 8 positions match TRBD1. Germline CDR1 and CDR2: LNHDA and SQIVND (reference sequence). This CDR3 has 16 residues. With 6 bases clipped from V and 1 base from J, the junction kept 10 bases outside the gene matches. The CDR3 sequence is CASSSSRGLVNYGYTF. DNA of the CDR3: TGTGCCAGTAGCTCCTCCAGGGGGCTGGTTAACTATGGCTACACCTTC.

The gene calls are TRBV11-1 and TRBJ1-1; D not resolved. CDR1 and CDR2 from the germline V gene are SGHAT and FQDESV (reference sequence). V dropped 3 bases and J dropped 8 bases, with 7 bases sitting between them. The CDR3 totals 11 residues. CDR3 loop: CASSFGLEAFF. CDR3 coding DNA: TGTGCCAGCAGCTTTGGACTCGAAGCTTTCTTT.

The V and J genes are TRBV7-2 and TRBJ1-1; D possibly corresponds to TRBD1 (6 bases). The germline V and J ends were trimmed by 7 bases and 0 bases, with 9 bases remaining between them. The CDR3 totals 13 residues. Germline loops: CDR1 SGHTA, CDR2 FQGNSA. The CDR3 region has the DNA TGTGCCAGCACGCGGGGGCTGAACACTGAAGCTTTCTTT. Its translation is CASTRGLNTEAFF.

This chain connects TRBV19 to TRBJ2-6; a possible D gene is TRBD1 (5 bases). CDR3 length equals 15 residues. Germline CDR1 is LNHDA and CDR2 is SQIVND (reference sequence). The germline V and J ends were trimmed by 6 bases and 0 bases, with 9 bases remaining between them. The CDR3 sequence is CASSRTGSGANVLTF. DNA for the CDR3: TGTGCCAGTAGCCGCACAGGCTCTGGGGCCAACGTCCTGACTTTC.

This sequence joins TRBV28 and TRBJ1-1; D is unresolved. Germline assignment: CDR1 MDHEN and CDR2 SYDVKM. Trimming stripped 5 bases from V and 4 bases from J, with 11 bases between. This CDR3 comprises 13 residues. The CDR3 DNA reads as TGTGCCAGCAGTGTCACGGGTCGCACTGAAGCTTTCTTT. It encodes CASSVTGRTEAFF.

The chain carries TRBV27 and TRBJ1-3; the D gene is possibly TRBD1 (5 bases). V dropped 6 bases and J dropped 4 bases, with 13 bases sitting between them. CDR1 MNHEY and CDR2 SMNVEV come from the germline V gene (reference sequence). This CDR3 spans 14 amino acids. The CDR3 DNA reads as TGTGCCAGCAGACCGACCGGACAAGGAAACACCATATATTTT. Translating it yields CASRPTGQGNTIYF.

The V call is TRBV7-3, the J call TRBJ2-3; 8 bases match TRBD2. Germline loops: CDR1 SGHTA, CDR2 FQGTGA. CDR3 length: 16 residues. V was clipped by 3 bases and J by 4 bases; unmatched bases: 9. The CDR3 nucleotides read TGTGCCAGCAGCTTCGGGGGTAGCGGGGCTTCAGATACGCAGTATTTT. Translation gives CASSFGGSGASDTQYF.